One T cell receptor (beta chain) is described in this entry. This sample was included in a study of blood T cell repertoires in COVID-19. The cohort comprised adults aged 18 to 89 years residing in under 25 US areas. Cohorts were determined from participant-reported clinical history. Assay: immunoSEQ multiplex PCR; the TCRdb copy retains only in-frame clones and omits some. The sample yields hundreds of thousands of clones, 70% to 90% seen once. The origin of this receptor is a woman between 50 and 59 years old with acute COVID-19. The source material was PBMCs or T cells enriched from blood (not recorded which).

DNA of the CDR3: TGCGCCAGCAGCTTAGGGGGGGAGACCATCTATGGCTACACCTTC. This sequence encodes CASSLGGETIYGYTF. The chain joins TRBV5-1 to TRBJ1-2, with D perhaps TRBD1 (6 bases). The CDR3 runs 15 residues. The ends were cut back, 2 bases at V and 4 bases at J, with 15 bases in the middle. CDR1 SGHRS and CDR2 YFSETQ come from the germline V gene.